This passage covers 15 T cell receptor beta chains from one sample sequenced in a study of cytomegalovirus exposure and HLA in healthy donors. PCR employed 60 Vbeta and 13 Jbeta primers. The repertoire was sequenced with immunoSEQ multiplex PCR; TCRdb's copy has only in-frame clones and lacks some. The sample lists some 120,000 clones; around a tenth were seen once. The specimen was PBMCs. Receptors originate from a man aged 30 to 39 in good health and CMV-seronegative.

CDR3: CASSLGQGASEAFF. For the CDR3, the DNA is TGTGCCAGCAGCTTAGGACAGGGGGCTTCTGAAGCTTTCTTT. The V call is TRBV7-6, the J call TRBJ1-1; 10 bases map to TRBD1. This CDR3 is built from 14 residues. V lost 1 base and J lost 6; bases outside the gene matches: 2. CDR1 SGHVS and CDR2 FNYEAQ come from the germline V gene.

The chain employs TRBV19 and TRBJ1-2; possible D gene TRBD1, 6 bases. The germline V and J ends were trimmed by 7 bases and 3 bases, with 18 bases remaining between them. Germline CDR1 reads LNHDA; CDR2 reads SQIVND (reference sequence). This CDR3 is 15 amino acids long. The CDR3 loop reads CASNLGQSSHYGYTF. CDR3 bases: TGTGCCAGTAATTTAGGACAGTCTTCTCACTATGGCTACACCTTC.

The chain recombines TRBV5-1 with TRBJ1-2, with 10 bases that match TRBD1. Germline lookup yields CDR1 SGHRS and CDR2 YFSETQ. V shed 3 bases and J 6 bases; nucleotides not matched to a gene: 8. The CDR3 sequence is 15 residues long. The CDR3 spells CASSSSGTGVDGYTF. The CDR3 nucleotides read TGCGCCAGCAGCTCTTCCGGGACAGGGGTGGATGGCTACACCTTC.

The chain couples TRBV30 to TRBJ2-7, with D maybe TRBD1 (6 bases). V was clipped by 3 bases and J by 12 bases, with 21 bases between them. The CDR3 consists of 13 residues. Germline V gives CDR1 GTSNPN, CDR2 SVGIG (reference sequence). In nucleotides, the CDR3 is TGTGCCTGGAGGCAGGGGAATTTGTATGAATTGTACTTC. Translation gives CAWRQGNLYELYF.

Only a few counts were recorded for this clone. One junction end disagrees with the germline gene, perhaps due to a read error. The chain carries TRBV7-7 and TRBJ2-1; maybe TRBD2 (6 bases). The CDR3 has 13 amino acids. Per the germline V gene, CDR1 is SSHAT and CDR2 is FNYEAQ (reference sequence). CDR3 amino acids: CASSLKEGHEQFF. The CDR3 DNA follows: TGTGCTAGCAGCTTAAAGGAGGGTCATGAGCAGTTCTTC.

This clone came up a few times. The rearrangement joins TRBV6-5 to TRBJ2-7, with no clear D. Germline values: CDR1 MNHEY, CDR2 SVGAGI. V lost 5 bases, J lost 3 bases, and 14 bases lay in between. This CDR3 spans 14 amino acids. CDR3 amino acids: CASSTLGRFYEQYF. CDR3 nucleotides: TGTGCCAGCAGTACTTTGGGCCGGTTCTACGAGCAGTACTTC.

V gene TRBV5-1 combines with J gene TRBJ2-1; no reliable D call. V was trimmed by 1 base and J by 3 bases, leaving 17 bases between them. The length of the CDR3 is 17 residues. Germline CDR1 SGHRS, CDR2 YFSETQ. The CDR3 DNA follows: TGCGCCAGCAGCTTGAGGCCTGAAGCGATACTCTACAATGAGCAGTTCTTC. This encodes CASSLRPEAILYNEQFF.

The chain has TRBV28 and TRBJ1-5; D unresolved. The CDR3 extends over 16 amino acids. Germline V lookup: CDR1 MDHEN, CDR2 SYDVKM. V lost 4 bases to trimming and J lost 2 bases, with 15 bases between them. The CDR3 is CASSSPSGEGNQPQHF. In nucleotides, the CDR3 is TGTGCCAGCAGTTCTCCATCGGGTGAGGGCAATCAGCCCCAGCATTTT. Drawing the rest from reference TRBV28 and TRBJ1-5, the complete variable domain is DVKVTQSSRYLVKRTGEKVFLECVQDMDHENMFWYRQDPGLGLRLIYFSYDVKMKEKGDIPEGYSVSREKKERFSLILESASTNQTSMYLCASSSPSGEGNQPQHFGDGTRLSIL.

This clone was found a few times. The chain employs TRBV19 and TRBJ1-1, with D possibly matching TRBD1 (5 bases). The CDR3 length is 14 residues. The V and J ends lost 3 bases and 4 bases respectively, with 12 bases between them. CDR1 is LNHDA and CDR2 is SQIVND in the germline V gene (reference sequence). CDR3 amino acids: CASSIFFRATEAFF. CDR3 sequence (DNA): TGTGCCAGTAGTATCTTTTTCAGGGCCACTGAAGCTTTCTTT.

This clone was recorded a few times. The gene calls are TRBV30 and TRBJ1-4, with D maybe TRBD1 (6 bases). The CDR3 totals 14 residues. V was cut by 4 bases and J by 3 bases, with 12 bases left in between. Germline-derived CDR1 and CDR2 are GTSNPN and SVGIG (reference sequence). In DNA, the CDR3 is TGTGCCTGGAATCCGGGACACCCTAATGAAAAACTGTTTTTT. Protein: CAWNPGHPNEKLFF.

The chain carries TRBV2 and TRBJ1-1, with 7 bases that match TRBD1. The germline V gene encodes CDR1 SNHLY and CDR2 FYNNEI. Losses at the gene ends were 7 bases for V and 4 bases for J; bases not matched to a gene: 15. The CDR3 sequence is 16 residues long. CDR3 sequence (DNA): TGTGCCAGCACCTTCCCCGACGGAGGGGGCATCACTGAAGCTTTCTTT. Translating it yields CASTFPDGGGITEAFF.

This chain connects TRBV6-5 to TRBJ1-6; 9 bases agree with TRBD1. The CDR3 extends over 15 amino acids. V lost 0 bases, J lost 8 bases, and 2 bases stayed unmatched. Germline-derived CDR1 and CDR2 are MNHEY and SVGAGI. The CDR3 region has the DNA TGTGCCAGCAGTTACTCTGGGACAGGGTATTCACCCCTCCACTTT. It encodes CASSYSGTGYSPLHF.

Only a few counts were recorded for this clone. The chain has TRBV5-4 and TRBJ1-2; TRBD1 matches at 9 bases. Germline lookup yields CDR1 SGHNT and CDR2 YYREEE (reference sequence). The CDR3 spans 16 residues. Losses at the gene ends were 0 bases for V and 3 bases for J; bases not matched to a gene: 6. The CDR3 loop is CASSLGYRQGDYGYTF. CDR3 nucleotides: TGTGCCAGCAGCTTGGGATATAGACAGGGGGACTATGGCTACACCTTC. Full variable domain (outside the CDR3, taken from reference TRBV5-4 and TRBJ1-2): ETGVTQSPTHLIKTRGQQVTLRCSSQSGHNTVSWYQQALGQGPQFIFQYYREEENGRGNFPPRFSGLQFPNYSSELNVNALELDDSALYLCASSLGYRQGDYGYTFGSGTRLTVV.

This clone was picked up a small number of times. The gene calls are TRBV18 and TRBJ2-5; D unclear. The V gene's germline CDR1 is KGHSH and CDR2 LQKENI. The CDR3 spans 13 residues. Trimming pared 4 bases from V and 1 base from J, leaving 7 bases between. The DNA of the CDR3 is TGTGCCAGCTCACTGGAGCGCCAAGAGACCCAGTACTTC. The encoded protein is CASSLERQETQYF.

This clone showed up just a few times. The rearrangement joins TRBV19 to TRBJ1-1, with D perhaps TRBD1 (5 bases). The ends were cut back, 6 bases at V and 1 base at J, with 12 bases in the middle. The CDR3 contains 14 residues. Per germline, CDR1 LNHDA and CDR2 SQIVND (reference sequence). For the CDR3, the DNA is TGTGCCAGTAGGGACAAGGGAAAGAACACTGAAGCTTTCTTT. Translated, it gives CASRDKGKNTEAFF. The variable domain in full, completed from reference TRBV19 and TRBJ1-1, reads DGGITQSPKYLFRKEGQNVTLSCEQNLNHDAMYWYRQDPGQGLRLIYYSQIVNDFQKGDIAEGYSVSREKKESFPLTVTSAQKNPTAFYLCASRDKGKNTEAFFGQGTRLTVV.